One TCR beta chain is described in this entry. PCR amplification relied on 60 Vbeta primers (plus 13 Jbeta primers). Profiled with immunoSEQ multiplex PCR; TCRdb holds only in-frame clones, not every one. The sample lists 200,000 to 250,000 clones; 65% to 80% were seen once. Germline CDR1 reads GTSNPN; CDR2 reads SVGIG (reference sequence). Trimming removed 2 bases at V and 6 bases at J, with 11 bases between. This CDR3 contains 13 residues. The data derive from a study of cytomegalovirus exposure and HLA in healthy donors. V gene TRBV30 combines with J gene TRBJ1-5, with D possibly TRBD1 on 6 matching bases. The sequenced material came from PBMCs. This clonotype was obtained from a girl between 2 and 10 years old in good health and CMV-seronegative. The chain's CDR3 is CAWSQGGAQPQHF. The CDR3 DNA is TGTGCCTGGAGTCAAGGGGGTGCTCAGCCCCAGCATTTT.